What follows describes a single T cell receptor beta chain. Assay: immunoSEQ multiplex PCR; the TCRdb copy retains only in-frame clones and omits some. The sample holds some 270,000 clones, over 85% seen once. These data come from a study of blood T cell repertoires in COVID-19. The origin of this receptor is a woman in her fifties or sixties who had recovered from COVID-19. The source material was PBMCs or T cells enriched from blood (not recorded which).

The CDR3 protein is CTVWGDGAEAFF. The CDR3 DNA reads as TGCACCGTCTGGGGGGACGGAGCTGAAGCTTTCTTT. The chain is built from TRBV29-1 and TRBJ1-1, with D possibly being TRBD1 (5 bases). Per germline, CDR1 SQVTM and CDR2 ANQGSEA. CDR3 size: 12 residues.